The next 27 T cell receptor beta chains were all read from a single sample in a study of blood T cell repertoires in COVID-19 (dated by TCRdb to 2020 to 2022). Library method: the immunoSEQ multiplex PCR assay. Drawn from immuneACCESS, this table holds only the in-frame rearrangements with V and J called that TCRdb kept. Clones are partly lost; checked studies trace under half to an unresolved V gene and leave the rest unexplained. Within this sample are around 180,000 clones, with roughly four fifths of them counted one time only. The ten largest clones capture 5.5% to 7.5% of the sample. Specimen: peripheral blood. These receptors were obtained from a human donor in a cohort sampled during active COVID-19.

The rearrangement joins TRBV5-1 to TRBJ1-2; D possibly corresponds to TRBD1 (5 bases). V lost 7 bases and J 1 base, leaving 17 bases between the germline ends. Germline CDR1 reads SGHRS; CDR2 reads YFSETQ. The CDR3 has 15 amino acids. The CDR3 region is CASHPGGVNNYGYTF. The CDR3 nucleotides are TGCGCCAGCCACCCGGGGGGGGTCAATAACTATGGCTACACCTTC.

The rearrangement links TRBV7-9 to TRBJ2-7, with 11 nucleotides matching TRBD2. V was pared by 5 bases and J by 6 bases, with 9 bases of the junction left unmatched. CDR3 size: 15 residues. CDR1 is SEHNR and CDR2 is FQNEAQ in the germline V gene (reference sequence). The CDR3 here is CASSILAGGQSEQYF. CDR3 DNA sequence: TGTGCCAGCAGCATCTTAGCGGGGGGGCAATCCGAGCAGTACTTC.

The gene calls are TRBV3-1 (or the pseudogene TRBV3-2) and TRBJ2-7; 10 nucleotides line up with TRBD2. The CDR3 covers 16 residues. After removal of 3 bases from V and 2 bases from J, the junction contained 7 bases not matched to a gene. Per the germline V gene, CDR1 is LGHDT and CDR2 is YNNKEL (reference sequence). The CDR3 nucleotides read TGTGCCAGCAGCCACTCCGCTAGCGGGGGTCCCTACGAGCAGTACTTC. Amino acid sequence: CASSHSASGGPYEQYF.

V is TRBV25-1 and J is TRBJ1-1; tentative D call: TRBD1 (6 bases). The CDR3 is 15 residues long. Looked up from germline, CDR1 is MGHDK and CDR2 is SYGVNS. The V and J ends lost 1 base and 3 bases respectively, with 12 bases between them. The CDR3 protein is CASSESRGTHTEAFF. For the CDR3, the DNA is TGTGCCAGCAGTGAATCCAGGGGAACCCACACTGAAGCTTTCTTT.

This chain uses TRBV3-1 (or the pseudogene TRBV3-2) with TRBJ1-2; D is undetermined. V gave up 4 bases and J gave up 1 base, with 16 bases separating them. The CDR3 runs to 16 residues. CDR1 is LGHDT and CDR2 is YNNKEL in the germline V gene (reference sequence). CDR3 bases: TGTGCCAGCAGCCCTACGGTAGAGGCGTTTAACTATGGCTACACCTTC. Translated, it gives CASSPTVEAFNYGYTF.

The CDR3 DNA sequence: TGTGCCAGCAGTGACCCTGTGTGGAACACTGAAGCTTTCTTT. This translates into CASSDPVWNTEAFF. This chain uses TRBV2 with TRBJ1-1; D is undetermined. This CDR3 has 14 residues. CDR1 and CDR2 (germline): SNHLY, FYNNEI. V lost 3 bases and J 1 base, leaving 9 bases between the germline ends.

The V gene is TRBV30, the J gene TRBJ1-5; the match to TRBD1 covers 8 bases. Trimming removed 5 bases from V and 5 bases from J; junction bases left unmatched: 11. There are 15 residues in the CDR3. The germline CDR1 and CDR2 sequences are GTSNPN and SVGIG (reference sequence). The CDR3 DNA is TGTGCCTGGGCCACAGGGGGTCGGGATTATCAGCCCCAGCATTTT. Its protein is CAWATGGRDYQPQHF. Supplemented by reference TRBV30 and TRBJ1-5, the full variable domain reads SQTIHQWPATLVQPVGSPLSLECTVEGTSNPNLYWYRQAAGRGLQLLFYSVGIGQISSEVPQNLSASRPQDRQFILSSKKLLLSDSGFYLCAWATGGRDYQPQHFGDGTRLSIL.

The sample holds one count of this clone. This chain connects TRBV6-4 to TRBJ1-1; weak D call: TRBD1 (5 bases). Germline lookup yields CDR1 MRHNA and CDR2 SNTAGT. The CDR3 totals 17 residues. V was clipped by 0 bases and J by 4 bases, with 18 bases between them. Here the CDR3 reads CASSDSTAGNDGTEAFF. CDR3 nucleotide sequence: TGTGCCAGCAGTGACTCGACTGCAGGGAATGACGGCACTGAAGCTTTCTTT.

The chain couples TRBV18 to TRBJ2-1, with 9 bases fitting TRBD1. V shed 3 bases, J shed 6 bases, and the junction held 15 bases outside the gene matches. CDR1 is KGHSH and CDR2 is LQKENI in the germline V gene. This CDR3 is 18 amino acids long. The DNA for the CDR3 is TGTGCCAGCTCACCTATGCGAACAGGGGGCATATTGAGCAATGAGCAGTTCTTC. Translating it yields CASSPMRTGGILSNEQFF.

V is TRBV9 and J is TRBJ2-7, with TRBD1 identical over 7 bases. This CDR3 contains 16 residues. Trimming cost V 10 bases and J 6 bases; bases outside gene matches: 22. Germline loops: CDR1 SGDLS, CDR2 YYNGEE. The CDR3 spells CAGNPQGAGGRSEQYF. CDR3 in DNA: TGTGCCGGGAACCCCCAAGGGGCAGGGGGAAGGAGCGAGCAGTACTTC.

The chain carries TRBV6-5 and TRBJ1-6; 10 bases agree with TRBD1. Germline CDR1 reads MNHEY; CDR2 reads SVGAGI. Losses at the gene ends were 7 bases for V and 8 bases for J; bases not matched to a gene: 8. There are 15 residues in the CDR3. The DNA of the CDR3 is TGTGCCAGCAACCTCAGGACAGGGGGACATTCACCCCTCCACTTT. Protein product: CASNLRTGGHSPLHF.

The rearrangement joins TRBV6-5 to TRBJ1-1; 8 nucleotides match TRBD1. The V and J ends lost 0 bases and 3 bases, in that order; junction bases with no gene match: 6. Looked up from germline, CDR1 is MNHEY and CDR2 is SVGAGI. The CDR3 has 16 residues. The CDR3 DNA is TGTGCCAGCAGTTACTCCCACACGGACAGGGACACTGAAGCTTTCTTT. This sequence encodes CASSYSHTDRDTEAFF.

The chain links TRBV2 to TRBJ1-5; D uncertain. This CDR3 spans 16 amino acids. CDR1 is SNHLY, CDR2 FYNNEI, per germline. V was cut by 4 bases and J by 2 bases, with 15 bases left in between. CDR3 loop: CASSGRVKLGNQPQHF. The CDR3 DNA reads TGTGCCAGCAGTGGGAGGGTTAAGCTTGGCAATCAGCCCCAGCATTTT. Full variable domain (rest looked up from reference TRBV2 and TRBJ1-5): EPEVTQTPSHQVTQMGQEVILRCVPISNHLYFYWYRQILGQKVEFLVSFYNNEISEKSEIFDDQFSVERPDGSNFTLKIRSTKLEDSAMYFCASSGRVKLGNQPQHFGDGTRLSIL.

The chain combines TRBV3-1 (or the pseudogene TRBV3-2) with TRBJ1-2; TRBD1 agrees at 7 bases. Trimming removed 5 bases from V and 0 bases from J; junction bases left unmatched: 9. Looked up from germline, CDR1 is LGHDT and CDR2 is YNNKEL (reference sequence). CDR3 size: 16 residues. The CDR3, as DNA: TGTGCCAGCAGCTCACGGACAGGCATAGCTAACTATGGCTACACCTTC. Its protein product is CASSSRTGIANYGYTF.

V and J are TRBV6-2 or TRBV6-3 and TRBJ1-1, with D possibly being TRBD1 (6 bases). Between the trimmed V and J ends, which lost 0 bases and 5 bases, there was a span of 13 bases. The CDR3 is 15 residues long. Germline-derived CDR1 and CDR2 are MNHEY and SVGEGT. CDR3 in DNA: TGTGCCAGCAGTTACTCGCCACAGGGACATACTGAAGCTTTCTTT. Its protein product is CASSYSPQGHTEAFF.

The CDR3 coding sequence is TGCGCCAGCAGCCAAGACAGCTCCTACGAGCAGTACTTC. Translating it yields CASSQDSSYEQYF. The V and J genes are TRBV4-1 and TRBJ2-7; no clear D. Germline V gives CDR1 MGHRA, CDR2 YSYEKL. The CDR3 has 13 residues. V was clipped by 0 bases and J by 0 bases, with 3 bases between them.

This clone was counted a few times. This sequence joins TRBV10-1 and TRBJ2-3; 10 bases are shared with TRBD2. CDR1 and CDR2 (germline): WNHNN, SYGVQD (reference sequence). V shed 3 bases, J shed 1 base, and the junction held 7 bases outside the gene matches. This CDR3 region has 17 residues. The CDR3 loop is CASSDPLAGSGTDTQYF. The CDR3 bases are TGCGCCAGCAGTGACCCACTAGCGGGGTCGGGCACAGATACGCAGTATTTT.

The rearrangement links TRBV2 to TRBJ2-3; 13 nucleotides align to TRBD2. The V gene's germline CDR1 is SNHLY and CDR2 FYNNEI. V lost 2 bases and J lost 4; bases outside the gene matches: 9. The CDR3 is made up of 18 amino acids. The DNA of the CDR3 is TGTGCCAGCAGTGAACCCCAAACTAGCGGGGGGGCATCAGATACGCAGTATTTT. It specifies CASSEPQTSGGASDTQYF.

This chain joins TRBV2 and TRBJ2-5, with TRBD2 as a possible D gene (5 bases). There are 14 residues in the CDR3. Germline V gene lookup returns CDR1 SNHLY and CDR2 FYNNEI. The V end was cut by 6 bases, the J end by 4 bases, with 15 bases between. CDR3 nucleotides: TGTGCCAGCAGCCTAGGGAGCTCGCGAGAGACCCAGTACTTC. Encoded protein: CASSLGSSRETQYF.

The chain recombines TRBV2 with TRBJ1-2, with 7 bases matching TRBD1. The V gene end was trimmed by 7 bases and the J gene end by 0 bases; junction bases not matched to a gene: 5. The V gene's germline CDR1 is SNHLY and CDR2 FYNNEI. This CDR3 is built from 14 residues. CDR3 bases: TGTGCCAGCAATCACCAGGGGGCTAACTATGGCTACACCTTC. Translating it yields CASNHQGANYGYTF.

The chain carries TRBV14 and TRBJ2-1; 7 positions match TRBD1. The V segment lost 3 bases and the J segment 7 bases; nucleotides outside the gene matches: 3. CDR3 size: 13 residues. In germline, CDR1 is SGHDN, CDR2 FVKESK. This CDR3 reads CASSHTGANEQFF. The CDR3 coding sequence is TGTGCCAGCAGCCACACAGGGGCGAATGAGCAGTTCTTC. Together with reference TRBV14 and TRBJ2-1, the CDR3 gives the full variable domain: EAGVTQFPSHSVIEKGQTVTLRCDPISGHDNLYWYRRVMGKEIKFLLHFVKESKQDESGMPNNRFLAERTGGTYSTLKVQPAELEDSGVYFCASSHTGANEQFFGPGTRLTVL.

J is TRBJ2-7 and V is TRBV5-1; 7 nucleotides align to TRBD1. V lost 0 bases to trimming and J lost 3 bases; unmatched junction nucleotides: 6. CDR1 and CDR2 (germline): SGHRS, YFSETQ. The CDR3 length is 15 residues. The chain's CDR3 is CASSLGAGTDYEQYF. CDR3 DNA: TGCGCCAGCAGCTTGGGGGCCGGGACAGACTACGAGCAGTACTTC.

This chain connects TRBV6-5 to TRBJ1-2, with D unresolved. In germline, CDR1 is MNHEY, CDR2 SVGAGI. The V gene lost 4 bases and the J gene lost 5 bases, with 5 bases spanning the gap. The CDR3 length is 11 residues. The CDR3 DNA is TGTGCCAGCAGTTCCCAATATGGCTACACCTTC. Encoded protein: CASSSQYGYTF.

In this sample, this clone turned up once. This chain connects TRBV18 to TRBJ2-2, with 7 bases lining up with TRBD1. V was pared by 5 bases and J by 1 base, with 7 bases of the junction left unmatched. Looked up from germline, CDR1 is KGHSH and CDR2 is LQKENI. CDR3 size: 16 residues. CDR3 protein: CASSLNRGENTGELFF. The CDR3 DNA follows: TGTGCCAGCTCATTGAACAGGGGTGAGAACACCGGGGAGCTGTTTTTT.

CDR3 nucleotides: TGTGCCAGCAGTTACGGCGGGATCAACTACGAGCAGTACTTC. Translation gives CASSYGGINYEQYF. The chain couples TRBV6-5 to TRBJ2-7; maybe TRBD2 (6 bases). Trimming took 2 bases from V and 3 from J, leaving 11 bases between them. This CDR3 has 14 residues. Germline V gene sequence: CDR1 MNHEY, CDR2 SVGAGI.

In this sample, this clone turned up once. CDR3: CASSYSPGSSGNTIYF. CDR3 nucleotides: TGTGCCAGCAGTTACTCTCCCGGGTCCTCTGGAAACACCATATATTTT. The V and J genes are TRBV6-5 and TRBJ1-3; D is unclear. Germline-derived CDR1 and CDR2 are MNHEY and SVGAGI. Trimming cost V 0 bases and J 0 bases, with 9 bases left between them. This CDR3 spans 16 amino acids.

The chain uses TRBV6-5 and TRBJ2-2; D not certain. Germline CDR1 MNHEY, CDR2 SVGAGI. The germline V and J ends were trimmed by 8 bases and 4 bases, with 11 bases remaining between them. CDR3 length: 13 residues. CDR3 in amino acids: CASRSEVTGELFF. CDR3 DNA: TGTGCCAGCCGCTCCGAGGTCACCGGGGAGCTGTTTTTT.